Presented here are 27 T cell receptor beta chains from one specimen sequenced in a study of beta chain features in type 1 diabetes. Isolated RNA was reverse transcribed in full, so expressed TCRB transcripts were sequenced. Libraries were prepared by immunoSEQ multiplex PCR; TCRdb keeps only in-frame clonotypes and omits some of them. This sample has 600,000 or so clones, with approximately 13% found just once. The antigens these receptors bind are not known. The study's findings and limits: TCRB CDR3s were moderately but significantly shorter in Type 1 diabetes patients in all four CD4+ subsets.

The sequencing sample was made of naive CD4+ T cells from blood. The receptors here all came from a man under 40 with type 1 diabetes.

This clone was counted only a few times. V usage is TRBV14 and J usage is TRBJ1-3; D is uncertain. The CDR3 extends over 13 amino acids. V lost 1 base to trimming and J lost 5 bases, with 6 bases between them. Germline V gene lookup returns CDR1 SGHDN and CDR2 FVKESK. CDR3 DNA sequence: TGTGCCAGCAGCCAAGCAATAAGAAACACCATATATTTT. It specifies CASSQAIRNTIYF.

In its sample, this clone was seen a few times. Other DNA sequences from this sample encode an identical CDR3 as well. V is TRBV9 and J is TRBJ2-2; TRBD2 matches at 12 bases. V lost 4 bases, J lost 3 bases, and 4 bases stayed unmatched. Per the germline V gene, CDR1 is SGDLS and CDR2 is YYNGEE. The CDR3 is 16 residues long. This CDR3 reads CASSSRLAGDTGELFF. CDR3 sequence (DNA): TGTGCCAGCAGCTCACGACTAGCGGGGGACACCGGGGAGCTGTTTTTT.

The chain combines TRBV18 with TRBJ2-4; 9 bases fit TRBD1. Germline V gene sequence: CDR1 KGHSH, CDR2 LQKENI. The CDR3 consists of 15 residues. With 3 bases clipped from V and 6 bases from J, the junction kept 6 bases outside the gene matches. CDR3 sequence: CASSPTGGPTNIQYF. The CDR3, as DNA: TGTGCCAGCTCACCGACAGGGGGTCCGACAAACATTCAGTACTTC.

For the CDR3, the DNA is TGTGCCAGCAGCGCATCACGGGACGGACCATATGGCTACACCTTC. Translated: CASSASRDGPYGYTF. This chain uses TRBV9 with TRBJ1-2; a weak D match, TRBD1 (5 bases). The CDR3 has 15 residues. Between the trimmed V and J ends, which lost 3 bases and 5 bases, there was a span of 17 bases. CDR1 is SGDLS, CDR2 YYNGEE, per germline.

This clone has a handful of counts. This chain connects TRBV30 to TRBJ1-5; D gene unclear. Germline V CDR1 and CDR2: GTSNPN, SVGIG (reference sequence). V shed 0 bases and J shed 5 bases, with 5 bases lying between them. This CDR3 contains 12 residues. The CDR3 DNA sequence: TGTGCCTGGAGTGTAGGGTATCAGCCCCAGCATTTT. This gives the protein CAWSVGYQPQHF.

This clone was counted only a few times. CDR3 sequence: CASIRLTGRRETQYF. The CDR3 region has the DNA TGTGCCAGCATCCGACTGACAGGGCGGAGGGAGACCCAGTACTTC. V and J are TRBV21-1 and TRBJ2-5; the table's D call of TRBD1 was not tested on the DNA. TRBV21-1 is recorded as a pseudogene. The CDR3 spans 15 residues.

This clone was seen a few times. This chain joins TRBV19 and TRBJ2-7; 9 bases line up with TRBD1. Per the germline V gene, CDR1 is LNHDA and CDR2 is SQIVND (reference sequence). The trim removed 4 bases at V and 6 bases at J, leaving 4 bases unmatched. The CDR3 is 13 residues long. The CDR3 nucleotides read TGTGCCAGTAGTAAACAGGGGGCTCTCGAGCAGTACTTC. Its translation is CASSKQGALEQYF.

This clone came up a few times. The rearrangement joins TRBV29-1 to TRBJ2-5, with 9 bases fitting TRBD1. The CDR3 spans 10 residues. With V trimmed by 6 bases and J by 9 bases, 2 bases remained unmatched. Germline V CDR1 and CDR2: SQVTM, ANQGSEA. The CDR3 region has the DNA TGCAGCGTGCGACAGGGGGCCCAGTACTTC. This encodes CSVRQGAQYF.

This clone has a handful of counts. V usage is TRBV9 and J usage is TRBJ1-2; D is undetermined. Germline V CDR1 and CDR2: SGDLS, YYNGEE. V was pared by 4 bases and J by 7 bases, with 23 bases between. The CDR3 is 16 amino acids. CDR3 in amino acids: CASSPFLDEDEAGYTF. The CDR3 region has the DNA TGTGCCAGCAGCCCCTTTTTAGACGAGGACGAGGCTGGCTACACCTTC.

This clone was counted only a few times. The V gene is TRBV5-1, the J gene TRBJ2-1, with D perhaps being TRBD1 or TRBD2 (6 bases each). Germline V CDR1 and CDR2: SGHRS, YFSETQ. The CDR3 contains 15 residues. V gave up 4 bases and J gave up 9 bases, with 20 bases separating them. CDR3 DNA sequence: TGCGCCAGCAGCCCCAACTCCGGGGGCGGCGGTGAGCAGTTCTTC. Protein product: CASSPNSGGGGEQFF.

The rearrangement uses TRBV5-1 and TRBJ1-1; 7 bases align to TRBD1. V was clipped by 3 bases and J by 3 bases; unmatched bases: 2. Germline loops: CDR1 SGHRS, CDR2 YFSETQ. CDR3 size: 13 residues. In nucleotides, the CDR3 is TGCGCCAGCAGCTCGGGACAGCACACTGAAGCTTTCTTT. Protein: CASSSGQHTEAFF.

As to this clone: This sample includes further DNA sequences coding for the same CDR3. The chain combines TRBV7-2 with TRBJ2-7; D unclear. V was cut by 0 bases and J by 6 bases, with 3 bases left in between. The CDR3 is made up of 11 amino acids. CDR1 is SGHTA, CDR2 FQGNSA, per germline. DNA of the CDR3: TGTGCCAGCAGCTTAGCCACCGAGCAGTACTTC. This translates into CASSLATEQYF.

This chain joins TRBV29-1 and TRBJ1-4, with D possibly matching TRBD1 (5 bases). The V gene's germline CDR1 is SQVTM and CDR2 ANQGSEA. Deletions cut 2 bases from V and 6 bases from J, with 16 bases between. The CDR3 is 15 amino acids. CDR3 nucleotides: TGCAGCGTTGAAACTGGTTGGCAGGGCGATGAAAAACTGTTTTTT. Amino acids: CSVETGWQGDEKLFF.

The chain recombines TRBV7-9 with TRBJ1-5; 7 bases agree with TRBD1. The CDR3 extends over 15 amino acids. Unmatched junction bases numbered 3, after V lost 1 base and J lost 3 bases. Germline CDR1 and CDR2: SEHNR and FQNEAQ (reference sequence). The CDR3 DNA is TGTGCCAGCAGCTTAGGAGACAGGGCCAATCAGCCCCAGCATTTT. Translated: CASSLGDRANQPQHF.

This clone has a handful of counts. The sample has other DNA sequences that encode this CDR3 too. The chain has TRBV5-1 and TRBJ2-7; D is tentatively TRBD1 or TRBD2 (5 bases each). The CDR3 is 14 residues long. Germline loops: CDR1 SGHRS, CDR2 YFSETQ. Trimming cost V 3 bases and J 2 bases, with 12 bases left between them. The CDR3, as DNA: TGCGCCAGCAGCTCCGGGACGGGGCCCTACGAGCAGTACTTC. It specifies CASSSGTGPYEQYF.

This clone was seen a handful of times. DNA of the CDR3: TGCAGCGTCAACCCTGGACAGGAAGCTTTCTTT. Its translation is CSVNPGQEAFF. The chain joins TRBV29-1 to TRBJ1-1; D may be TRBD1 (6 bases). This CDR3 spans 11 amino acids. Trimming cost V 6 bases and J 8 bases, with 13 bases left between them. CDR1 SQVTM and CDR2 ANQGSEA come from the germline V gene.

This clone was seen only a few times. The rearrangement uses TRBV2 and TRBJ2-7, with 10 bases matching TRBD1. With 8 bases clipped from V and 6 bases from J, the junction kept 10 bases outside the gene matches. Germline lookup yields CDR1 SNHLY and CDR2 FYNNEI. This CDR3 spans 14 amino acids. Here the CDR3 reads CASGGTGATGEQYF. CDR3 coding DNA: TGTGCCAGCGGAGGGACAGGGGCGACAGGCGAGCAGTACTTC. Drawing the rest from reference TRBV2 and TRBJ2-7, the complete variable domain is EPEVTQTPSHQVTQMGQEVILRCVPISNHLYFYWYRQILGQKVEFLVSFYNNEISEKSEIFDDQFSVERPDGSNFTLKIRSTKLEDSAMYFCASGGTGATGEQYFGPGTRLTVT.

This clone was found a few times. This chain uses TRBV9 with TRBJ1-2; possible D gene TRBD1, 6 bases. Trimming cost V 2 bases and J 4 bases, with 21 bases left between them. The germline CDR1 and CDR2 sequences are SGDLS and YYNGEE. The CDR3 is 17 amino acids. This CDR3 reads CASSVDGDPGAPYGYTF. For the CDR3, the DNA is TGTGCCAGCAGCGTCGATGGAGACCCGGGGGCCCCCTATGGCTACACCTTC.

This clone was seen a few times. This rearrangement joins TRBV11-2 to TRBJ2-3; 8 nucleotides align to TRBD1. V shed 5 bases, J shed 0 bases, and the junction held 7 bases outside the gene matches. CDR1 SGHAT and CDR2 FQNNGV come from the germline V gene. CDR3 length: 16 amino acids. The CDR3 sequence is CASSPRDRLSTDTQYF. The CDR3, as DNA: TGTGCCAGCAGCCCCCGGGACAGGCTGAGCACAGATACGCAGTATTTT.

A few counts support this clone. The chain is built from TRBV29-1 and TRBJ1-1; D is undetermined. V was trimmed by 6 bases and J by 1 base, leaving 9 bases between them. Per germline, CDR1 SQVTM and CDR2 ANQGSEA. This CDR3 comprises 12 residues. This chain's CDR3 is CSVLPRNTEAFF. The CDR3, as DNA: TGCAGCGTCCTACCCAGGAACACTGAAGCTTTCTTT.

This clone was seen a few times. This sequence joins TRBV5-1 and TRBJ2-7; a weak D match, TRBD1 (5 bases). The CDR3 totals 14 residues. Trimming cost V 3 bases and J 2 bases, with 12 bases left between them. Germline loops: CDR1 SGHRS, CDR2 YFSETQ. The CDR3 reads CASSWDPGTYEQYF. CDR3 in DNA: TGCGCCAGCAGCTGGGATCCAGGGACCTACGAGCAGTACTTC.

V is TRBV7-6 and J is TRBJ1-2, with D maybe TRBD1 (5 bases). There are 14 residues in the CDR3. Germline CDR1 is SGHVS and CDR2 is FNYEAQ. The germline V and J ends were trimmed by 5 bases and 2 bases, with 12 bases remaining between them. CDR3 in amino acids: CASSTGTANYGYTF. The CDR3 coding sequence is TGTGCCAGCAGCACCGGGACCGCGAACTATGGCTACACCTTC. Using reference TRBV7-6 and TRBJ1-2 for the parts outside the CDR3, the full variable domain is GAGVSQSPRYKVTKRGQDVALRCDPISGHVSLYWYRQALGQGPEFLTYFNYEAQQDKSGLPNDRFSAERPEGSISTLTIQRTEQRDSAMYRCASSTGTANYGYTFGSGTRLTVV.

The CDR3 DNA reads as TGTGCCTGGAGTGGCCGACAGGGAGGGTATCAGCCCCAGCATTTT. Translation: CAWSGRQGGYQPQHF. The chain links TRBV30 to TRBJ1-5; 7 bases are a match to TRBD1. Germline CDR1 is GTSNPN and CDR2 is SVGIG (reference sequence). J was trimmed by 5 bases and V by 1 base; bases with no gene match: 8. The CDR3 length is 15 residues.

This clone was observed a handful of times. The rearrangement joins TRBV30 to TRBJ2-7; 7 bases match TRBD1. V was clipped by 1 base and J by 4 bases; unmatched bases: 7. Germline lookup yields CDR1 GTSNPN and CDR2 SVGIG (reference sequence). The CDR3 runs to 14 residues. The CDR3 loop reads CAWSGAGGEYEQYF. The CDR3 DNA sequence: TGTGCCTGGAGTGGGGCAGGGGGAGAGTACGAGCAGTACTTC. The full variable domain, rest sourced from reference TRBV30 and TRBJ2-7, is SQTIHQWPATLVQPVGSPLSLECTVEGTSNPNLYWYRQAAGRGLQLLFYSVGIGQISSEVPQNLSASRPQDRQFILSSKKLLLSDSGFYLCAWSGAGGEYEQYFGPGTRLTVT.

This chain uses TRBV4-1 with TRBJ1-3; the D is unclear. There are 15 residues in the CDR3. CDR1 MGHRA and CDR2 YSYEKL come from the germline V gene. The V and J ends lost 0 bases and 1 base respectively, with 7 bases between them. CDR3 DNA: TGCGCCAGCAGCCAAGATTCGGGTTCTGGAAACACCATATATTTT. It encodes CASSQDSGSGNTIYF.

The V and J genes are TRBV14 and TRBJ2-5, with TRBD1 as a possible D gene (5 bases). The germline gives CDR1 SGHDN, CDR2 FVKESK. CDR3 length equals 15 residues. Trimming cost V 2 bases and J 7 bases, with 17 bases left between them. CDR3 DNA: TGTGCCAGCAGCCAACTAATGGCAGGGAAAGGGACCCAGTACTTC. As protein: CASSQLMAGKGTQYF.

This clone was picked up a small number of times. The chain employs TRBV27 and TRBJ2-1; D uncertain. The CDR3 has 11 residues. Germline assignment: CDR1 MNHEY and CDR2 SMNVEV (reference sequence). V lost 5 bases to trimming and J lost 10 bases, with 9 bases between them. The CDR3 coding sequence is TGTGCCAGCAGTCTAGGGAAAGAGCAGTTCTTC. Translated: CASSLGKEQFF.